Below, 8 T cell receptor beta chains from the same sample are listed, as sequenced in a study of blood T cell repertoires in COVID-19. Produced via immunoSEQ multiplex PCR; TCRdb's table is partial and in-frame only. The table has roughly 100,000 clones, 90% to 95% seen once; the top ten hold approximately 5.5%. The sample taken for sequencing was peripheral blood. These receptors were obtained from a human donor in a cohort sampled during active COVID-19.

J is TRBJ2-5 and V is TRBV5-1, with TRBD2 as a possible D gene (5 bases). Germline V gene sequence: CDR1 SGHRS, CDR2 YFSETQ. The CDR3 length is 15 residues. Trimming removed 1 base from V and 2 bases from J, with 12 bases in between. The CDR3 sequence: CASSLRETTQETQYF. DNA for the CDR3: TGCGCCAGCAGCTTGCGGGAAACAACTCAAGAGACCCAGTACTTC.

The V and J genes are TRBV7-3 and TRBJ2-7; TRBD1 matches at 7 bases. The CDR3 has 19 amino acids. From germline, CDR1 is SGHTA and CDR2 FQGTGA. Trimming cost V 5 bases and J 0 bases; bases outside gene matches: 19. The chain's CDR3 is CASSLTLFPRQGRSYEQYF. The CDR3, as DNA: TGTGCCAGCAGCCTTACGCTTTTCCCACGACAGGGCCGCTCCTACGAGCAGTACTTC.

The chain combines TRBV27 with TRBJ2-7; tentative D call: TRBD2 (6 bases). The germline V gene has CDR1 MNHEY and CDR2 SMNVEV (reference sequence). This CDR3 spans 12 amino acids. The germline V and J ends were trimmed by 6 bases and 7 bases, with 13 bases remaining between them. The CDR3 DNA follows: TGTGCCAGCAGGCTCGGGGCGGGAGAGCAGTACTTC. Protein sequence: CASRLGAGEQYF.

V gene TRBV30 combines with J gene TRBJ1-2; the D is unclear. Germline CDR1 reads GTSNPN; CDR2 reads SVGIG (reference sequence). The germline V and J ends were trimmed by 4 bases and 10 bases, with 22 bases remaining between them. The CDR3 contains 14 residues. The CDR3 coding sequence is TGTGCCTGGAAACTCGGGAGGAACTTGGGTATCTACACCTTC. The encoded protein is CAWKLGRNLGIYTF. The full variable domain, rest sourced from reference TRBV30 and TRBJ1-2, is SQTIHQWPATLVQPVGSPLSLECTVEGTSNPNLYWYRQAAGRGLQLLFYSVGIGQISSEVPQNLSASRPQDRQFILSSKKLLLSDSGFYLCAWKLGRNLGIYTFGSGTRLTVV.

CDR3 loop: CASSLRQGRSNYGYTF. CDR3 DNA: TGTGCCAGCAGCCTAAGACAGGGTAGAAGTAACTATGGCTACACCTTC. This chain uses TRBV27 with TRBJ1-2, with TRBD1 identical over 7 bases. The germline CDR1 and CDR2 sequences are MNHEY and SMNVEV (reference sequence). The CDR3 covers 16 residues. The V segment lost 6 bases and the J segment 1 base; nucleotides outside the gene matches: 11.

J is TRBJ2-1 and V is TRBV19, with 10 positions matching TRBD2. The CDR3 contains 15 residues. With V trimmed by 5 bases and J by 2 bases, 3 bases remained unmatched. CDR1 LNHDA and CDR2 SQIVND come from the germline V gene (reference sequence). The CDR3 region is CASSVAGGPYNEQFF. In DNA, the CDR3 is TGTGCCAGTAGTGTAGCGGGGGGCCCCTACAATGAGCAGTTCTTC.

The chain employs TRBV4-2 and TRBJ2-2; no definite D call. V lost 0 bases to trimming and J lost 0 bases, with 8 bases between them. This CDR3 is built from 16 residues. The germline gives CDR1 LGHNA, CDR2 YNFKEQ. CDR3 in amino acids: CASSQEIWPNTGELFF. The CDR3, as DNA: TGTGCCAGCAGCCAAGAAATTTGGCCGAACACCGGGGAGCTGTTTTTT.

This sequence joins TRBV2 and TRBJ2-2, with D unclear. The V end lost 6 bases, the J end lost 6 bases, and 11 bases lay between the germline ends. Germline V gene lookup returns CDR1 SNHLY and CDR2 FYNNEI. The CDR3 is 13 amino acids. Written as DNA, the CDR3 is TGTGCCAGCAGCGACGCAGGCTCCGGGGAGCTGTTTTTT. This codes for CASSDAGSGELFF. Looking up the rest from reference TRBV2 and TRBJ2-2 gives the full variable domain: EPEVTQTPSHQVTQMGQEVILRCVPISNHLYFYWYRQILGQKVEFLVSFYNNEISEKSEIFDDQFSVERPDGSNFTLKIRSTKLEDSAMYFCASSDAGSGELFFGEGSRLTVL.